These 31 T cell receptor beta chains came from one sample sequenced in a study of shared clonotypes between healthy human individuals. Produced via immunoSEQ multiplex PCR; TCRdb's table is partial and in-frame only. The repertoire holds some 580,000 clones, with about 98% as singletons. Terminally differentiated effector memory CD45RA+ cells were left out of the naive CD8 fraction, which was CD45RO-negative and positively selected for CCR7. Material for sequencing was naive CD8+ T cells sorted from blood. The receptors were sampled from a man aged 30 to 45 in good health.

The chain uses TRBV19 and TRBJ2-2; 8 positions agree with TRBD1. J was trimmed by 3 bases and V by 10 bases; bases with no gene match: 7. Germline values: CDR1 LNHDA, CDR2 SQIVND (reference sequence). This CDR3 is 14 amino acids long. CDR3 sequence (DNA): TGTGCCATTTCCGGGACAGGAGACACCGGGGAGCTGTTTTTT. This gives the protein CAISGTGDTGELFF.

This chain links TRBV29-1 with TRBJ2-2; 12 nucleotides agree with TRBD2. V trimming: 6 bases; J trimming: 2 bases; junction bases outside the gene matches: 13. The length of the CDR3 is 18 residues. CDR1 SQVTM and CDR2 ANQGSEA come from the germline V gene. DNA of the CDR3: TGCAGCGTAATCCGGGCCATGACTAGCGGGAGCAACACCGGGGAGCTGTTTTTT. It encodes CSVIRAMTSGSNTGELFF.

The V and J genes are TRBV9 and TRBJ2-7, with 8 bases matching TRBD1. CDR3 length equals 15 residues. Germline loops: CDR1 SGDLS, CDR2 YYNGEE. V trimming: 4 bases; J trimming: 3 bases; junction bases outside the gene matches: 9. CDR3 sequence (DNA): TGTGCCAGCAGCCCTACCGGGACAGGAGGCTACGAGCAGTACTTC. It specifies CASSPTGTGGYEQYF. The entire variable domain, with the rest obtained from reference TRBV9 and TRBJ2-7, is as follows: DSGVTQTPKHLITATGQRVTLRCSPRSGDLSVYWYQQSLDQGLQFLIQYYNGEERAKGNILERFSAQQFPDLHSELNLSSLELGDSALYFCASSPTGTGGYEQYFGPGTRLTVT.

V gene TRBV29-1 combines with J gene TRBJ2-1; 7 bases line up with TRBD1. V shed 7 bases and J 10 bases; nucleotides not matched to a gene: 7. The germline V gene encodes CDR1 SQVTM and CDR2 ANQGSEA. This CDR3 has 11 residues. CDR3 protein: CSGKQGIEQFF. CDR3 bases: TGCAGCGGAAAACAGGGGATCGAGCAGTTCTTC.

This rearrangement joins TRBV4-1 to TRBJ2-2, with D maybe TRBD2 (6 bases). CDR3 length equals 15 residues. V shed 3 bases and J shed 1 base, with 9 bases lying between them. Germline loops: CDR1 MGHRA, CDR2 YSYEKL. The CDR3 region is CASSHLAENTGELFF. The CDR3 nucleotides read TGCGCCAGCAGCCATTTAGCGGAGAACACCGGGGAGCTGTTTTTT.

V usage is TRBV5-4 and J usage is TRBJ1-1; possible D gene TRBD1, 5 bases. V dropped 4 bases and J dropped 4 bases, with 14 bases sitting between them. This CDR3 contains 14 residues. From germline, CDR1 is SGHNT and CDR2 YYREEE (reference sequence). The CDR3 DNA reads TGTGCCAGCAGCCACTCAGGTACAGGCACTGAAGCTTTCTTT. Residues: CASSHSGTGTEAFF.

The gene calls are TRBV12-5 and TRBJ1-5; 10 bases are a match to TRBD1. The CDR3 extends over 14 amino acids. Germline V gives CDR1 LGHNT, CDR2 FRNRAP. The junction had 10 bases not matched to a gene; V was cut back by 5 bases and J by 12 bases. The CDR3 reads CASGTDRGLGIQHF. Here the CDR3 DNA reads TGTGCTAGTGGTACCGACAGGGGGCTTGGCATCCAGCATTTT.

The genes are TRBV5-1 and TRBJ2-1; D uncertain. The length of the CDR3 is 13 residues. Germline V gene sequence: CDR1 SGHRS, CDR2 YFSETQ. Trimming left V 4 bases short and J 5 bases short, with 10 bases between. The CDR3 sequence: CASSPPGHNEQFF. CDR3 DNA: TGCGCCAGCAGCCCCCCCGGGCACAATGAGCAGTTCTTC.

This chain links TRBV4-1 with TRBJ2-7; D ambiguous. V lost 1 base and J lost 1, with 5 bases in between. Germline-derived CDR1 and CDR2 are MGHRA and YSYEKL. This CDR3 is 13 amino acids long. CDR3 in amino acids: CASSQANSYEQYF. In DNA, the CDR3 is TGCGCCAGCAGCCAAGCAAATTCCTACGAGCAGTACTTC.

This chain connects TRBV9 to TRBJ2-7, with D possibly TRBD2 on 5 matching bases. The V gene lost 5 bases and the J gene lost 1 base, with 16 bases spanning the gap. The CDR3 has 15 amino acids. Germline CDR1 SGDLS, CDR2 YYNGEE. The CDR3 is CASSRSGGSSYEQYF. CDR3 sequence (DNA): TGTGCCAGCAGTCGCAGTGGCGGGTCTTCCTACGAGCAGTACTTC.

The CDR3 reads CASSDFAGSYEQYF. DNA of the CDR3: TGTGCCAGCAGTGACTTCGCCGGGAGTTACGAGCAGTACTTC. The chain joins TRBV6-4 to TRBJ2-7, with D perhaps matching TRBD2 (6 bases). This CDR3 contains 14 residues. V lost 1 base, J lost 4 bases, and 11 bases lay in between. CDR1 and CDR2 from the germline V gene are MRHNA and SNTAGT.

The gene calls are TRBV5-6 and TRBJ2-7; the D gene is possibly TRBD1 (6 bases). CDR3 length: 16 amino acids. V shed 4 bases and J shed 2 bases, with 19 bases lying between them. CDR1 is SGHDT, CDR2 YYEEEE, per germline. For the CDR3, the DNA is TGTGCCAGCAGCCCGGGATTAGGGGGTTTGCCCTACGAGCAGTACTTC. It yields the protein CASSPGLGGLPYEQYF.

This chain uses TRBV2 with TRBJ2-2; 7 nucleotides align to TRBD1. Germline-derived CDR1 and CDR2 are SNHLY and FYNNEI. This CDR3 has 14 amino acids. Germline trimming cut 6 bases from V and 6 bases from J; bases unmatched to any gene: 7. CDR3 amino acids: CASSETGSPGELFF. DNA for the CDR3: TGTGCCAGCAGCGAGACAGGGTCCCCCGGGGAGCTGTTTTTT.

The chain has TRBV27 and TRBJ2-7; 9 bases line up with TRBD1. With V trimmed by 5 bases and J by 3 bases, 8 bases remained unmatched. The CDR3 length is 15 residues. Looked up from germline, CDR1 is MNHEY and CDR2 is SMNVEV (reference sequence). CDR3: CASSPRTGEHYEQYF. DNA of the CDR3: TGTGCCAGCAGTCCCCGGACAGGGGAACACTACGAGCAGTACTTC.

The table lists this clone with a count of one. The genes are TRBV5-6 and TRBJ2-7; the D is unclear. Per the germline V gene, CDR1 is SGHDT and CDR2 is YYEEEE. The CDR3 runs 14 residues. V was trimmed by 2 bases and J by 3 bases, leaving 12 bases between them. This chain's CDR3 is CASSLGDNYYEQYF. Here the CDR3 DNA reads TGTGCCAGCAGCTTAGGTGACAACTACTACGAGCAGTACTTC.

This clone has a single count. The chain recombines TRBV4-1 with TRBJ2-7; TRBD2 matches at 9 bases. There are 16 residues in the CDR3. The germline V gene encodes CDR1 MGHRA and CDR2 YSYEKL. With V trimmed by 3 bases and J by 2 bases, 8 bases remained unmatched. In DNA, the CDR3 is TGCGCCAGCAGCCAGGAAGAAGCGGGAGGCACCTACGAGCAGTACTTC. It yields the protein CASSQEEAGGTYEQYF.

CDR3 nucleotide sequence: TGTGCCAGCACCCCTACAGGGTTTTATCAGCCCCAGCATTTT. This translates into CASTPTGFYQPQHF. The chain couples TRBV27 to TRBJ1-5, with D possibly TRBD1 on 6 matching bases. The CDR3 has 14 amino acids. Per germline, CDR1 MNHEY and CDR2 SMNVEV (reference sequence). Trimming shortened V by 7 bases and J by 5 bases, and 15 bases separated the two germline ends.

This chain connects TRBV4-1 to TRBJ2-7; D is undetermined. Trimming pared 3 bases from V and 4 bases from J, leaving 13 bases between. Germline CDR1 reads MGHRA; CDR2 reads YSYEKL. The CDR3 runs to 14 residues. This CDR3 is CASSHGFGPYEQYF. The CDR3 nucleotides read TGCGCCAGCAGCCACGGTTTTGGTCCGTACGAGCAGTACTTC.

This chain joins TRBV5-1 and TRBJ2-1; D possibly matches TRBD1 or TRBD2 (5 bases each). Germline-derived CDR1 and CDR2 are SGHRS and YFSETQ. This CDR3 contains 18 residues. V lost 3 bases and J 0 bases, leaving 19 bases between the germline ends. The CDR3 region has the DNA TGCGCCAGCAGCTGGAACCCGGGACCCCGTAGCTCCTACAATGAGCAGTTCTTC. Amino acid sequence: CASSWNPGPRSSYNEQFF.

This chain connects TRBV27 to TRBJ1-5; D gene uncertain. The length of the CDR3 is 13 residues. The V gene's germline CDR1 is MNHEY and CDR2 SMNVEV (reference sequence). V was cut by 0 bases and J by 7 bases, with 7 bases left in between. CDR3 loop: CASSLSRHQPQHF. For the CDR3, the DNA is TGTGCCAGCAGTTTATCCCGACACCAGCCCCAGCATTTT.

The chain is built from TRBV7-2 and TRBJ2-3, with D possibly being TRBD2 (6 bases). CDR3 length equals 15 residues. CDR1 SGHTA and CDR2 FQGNSA come from the germline V gene. The V end was cut by 1 base, the J end by 4 bases, with 12 bases between. The CDR3, as DNA: TGTGCCAGCAGCTTAGGTCAGACGGGAGCAGATACGCAGTATTTT. Translated: CASSLGQTGADTQYF.

CDR3 amino acids: CASSGLIAGLPYNEQFF. The CDR3 DNA reads TGTGCCAGCAGTGGGCTGATAGCGGGTTTGCCCTACAATGAGCAGTTCTTC. The gene calls are TRBV2 and TRBJ2-1; 7 nucleotides line up with TRBD2. V trimming: 4 bases; J trimming: 2 bases; junction bases outside the gene matches: 11. The germline V gene encodes CDR1 SNHLY and CDR2 FYNNEI. This CDR3 spans 17 amino acids.

This clone was seen just once. The CDR3 region has the DNA TGTGCCAGCAGTGAAGTGAGGGTGGGGAATCAGCCCCAGCATTTT. This encodes CASSEVRVGNQPQHF. V and J are TRBV6-1 and TRBJ1-5, with D unresolved. V lost 1 base and J lost 4, with 11 bases in between. The CDR3 spans 15 residues. Germline V gene data show CDR1 as MNHNS and CDR2 as SASEGT.

The rearrangement joins TRBV7-9 to TRBJ2-1; TRBD2 is a possible D gene (5 bases). Per germline, CDR1 SEHNR and CDR2 FQNEAQ (reference sequence). The V end lost 2 bases, the J end lost 4 bases, and 6 bases lay between the germline ends. This CDR3 contains 13 residues. The CDR3 here is CASSLQRYNEQFF. In nucleotides, the CDR3 is TGTGCCAGCAGCTTACAGCGGTACAATGAGCAGTTCTTC.

V usage is TRBV6-5 and J usage is TRBJ1-4, with 8 positions matching TRBD1. CDR3 length equals 15 residues. Trimming cost V 6 bases and J 3 bases; bases outside gene matches: 6. Per germline, CDR1 MNHEY and CDR2 SVGAGI. The CDR3 protein is CASRRTGGPNEKLFF. CDR3 in DNA: TGTGCCAGCAGGCGAACAGGGGGACCTAATGAAAAACTGTTTTTT.

The rearrangement joins TRBV2 to TRBJ2-1; no reliable D call. In germline, CDR1 is SNHLY, CDR2 FYNNEI. The CDR3 covers 16 residues. V was cut by 3 bases and J by 8 bases, with 20 bases left in between. CDR3 region: CASSDSLPQLYHEQFF. DNA for the CDR3: TGTGCCAGCAGTGATTCCCTACCTCAGCTATACCATGAGCAGTTCTTC.

The chain joins TRBV27 to TRBJ1-1; no definite D call. CDR3 length: 15 residues. In germline, CDR1 is MNHEY, CDR2 SMNVEV (reference sequence). V was trimmed by 5 bases and J by 1 base, leaving 14 bases between them. The CDR3 region is CASSPGYEGNTEAFF. Here the CDR3 DNA reads TGTGCCAGCAGTCCCGGGTACGAAGGGAACACTGAAGCTTTCTTT.

The rearrangement links TRBV15 to TRBJ2-7; no reliable D call. The length of the CDR3 is 17 residues. Germline-derived CDR1 and CDR2 are LNHNV and YYDKDF (reference sequence). The V and J ends lost 3 bases and 2 bases respectively, with 20 bases between them. The CDR3 DNA reads as TGTGCCACCAGCAGCCTTACGACTGGACGTATCGCCTACGAGCAGTACTTC. As protein: CATSSLTTGRIAYEQYF.

Only one count was recorded for this clone. An end of the junction does not agree with germline; a read error may underlie this. The rearrangement links TRBV6-1 to TRBJ2-3; 11 positions agree with TRBD2. Looked up from germline, CDR1 is MNHNS and CDR2 is SASEGT. The CDR3 totals 17 residues. The DNA for the CDR3 is TGTGCCAGCAGGGAAGATTTGGGACTAGCGGGCACAGATACGCAGTATTTT. This encodes CASREDLGLAGTDTQYF.

V is TRBV2 and J is TRBJ2-7; D remains unclear. The CDR3 consists of 13 residues. With 3 bases removed from V and 2 bases from J, the gap between germline ends came to 8 bases. Germline V gene sequence: CDR1 SNHLY, CDR2 FYNNEI. The CDR3 sequence: CASSEEGTYEQYF. CDR3 DNA: TGTGCCAGCAGTGAGGAAGGGACCTACGAGCAGTACTTC.

This clone was observed once. The chain employs TRBV7-6 and TRBJ2-1; D is unclear. CDR1 is SGHVS and CDR2 is FNYEAQ in the germline V gene. CDR3 length equals 13 residues. Trimming took off 4 bases at V and 5 bases at J, with 9 bases between the two ends. As DNA, the CDR3 is TGTGCCAGCAGCTCCCATGAAAACAATGAGCAGTTCTTC. Its translation: CASSSHENNEQFF.